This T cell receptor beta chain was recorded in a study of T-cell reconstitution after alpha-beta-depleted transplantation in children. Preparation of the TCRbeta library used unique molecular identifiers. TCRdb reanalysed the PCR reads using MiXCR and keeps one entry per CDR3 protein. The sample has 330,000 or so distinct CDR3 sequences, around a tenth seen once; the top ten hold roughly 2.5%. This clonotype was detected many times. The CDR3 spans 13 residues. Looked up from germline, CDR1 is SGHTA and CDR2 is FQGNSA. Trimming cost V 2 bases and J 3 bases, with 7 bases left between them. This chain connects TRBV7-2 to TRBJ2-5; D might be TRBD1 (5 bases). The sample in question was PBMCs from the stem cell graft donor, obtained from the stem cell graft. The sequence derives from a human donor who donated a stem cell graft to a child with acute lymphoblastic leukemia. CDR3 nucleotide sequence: TGTGCCAGCAGCTTATCCAGGGAAGAGACCCAGTACTTC. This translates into CASSLSREETQYF.